This is a list of T cell receptor beta chains from one sample in a study of T cell changes during pregnancy in multiple sclerosis. Libraries were prepared by immunoSEQ multiplex PCR; TCRdb keeps only in-frame clonotypes and omits some of them. The sample yields approximately 31,000 clones, approximately 94% seen once. The input for sequencing was CD4+ T cells from peripheral blood mononuclear cells, taken in the second trimester of pregnancy. These TCRs come from a female donor with multiple sclerosis, enrolled in a pregnancy study. CDR3s include the opening cysteine and the closing phenylalanine or tryptophan. Fields, in order: clone size, D gene, J gene, CDR3 length, V gene, CDR3 DNA, CDR3 protein. The D gene is left open where the match is weak. Some rows mark clone size as missing; the rest say once, few, many or name a class of expanded clone.

- - TRBJ2-2 15 TRBV7-8 TGTGCCAGCACAACGGGGATGTATTCGACCGGGGAGCTGTTTTTT CASTTGMYSTGELFF
once - TRBJ2-7 12 TRBV2 TGTGCCAGCAGTGATCAGGGCTACGAGCAGTACTTC CASSDQGYEQYF
- - TRBJ2-5 14 TRBV19 TGTGCCAGTAGTATAGAACACAGCCAAGAGACCCAGTACTTC CASSIEHSQETQYF
- TRBD1 TRBJ2-1 14 TRBV6-1 TGTGCCAGCAGGGGGGACAGCAGATACAATGAGCAGTTCTTC CASRGDSRYNEQFF
- TRBD1 TRBJ1-4 14 TRBV6-1 TGTGCCAGCAGTCGACGGGACAGGGGTGAAAAACTGTTTTTT CASSRRDRGEKLFF
- - TRBJ2-3 14 TRBV27 TGTGCCAGCAGTTTTCTCAGGGGCACAGATACGCAGTATTTT CASSFLRGTDTQYF
- TRBD1 TRBJ1-2 15 TRBV7-9 TGTGCCAGCAGCGGACAAGGGGGCGTAGGCTATGGCTACACCTTC CASSGQGGVGYGYTF
- - TRBJ2-7 14 TRBV7-2 TGTGCCAGCGCCCCAGAGGGGGTCTCCTACGAGCAGTACTTC CASAPEGVSYEQYF
- - TRBJ2-1 14 TRBV5-1 TGCGCCAGCAGCTCCGTTACAGGATACGGTGAGCAGTTCTTC CASSSVTGYGEQFF
- - TRBJ2-1 15 TRBV5-4 TGTGCCAGCAGCTTGGGCAGGGCCTCCTACAATGAGCAGTTCTTC CASSLGRASYNEQFF
- TRBD2 TRBJ2-5 15 TRBV30 TGTGCCTGGAGCACTAGCGGGAGTTTGGCAGAGACCCAGTACTTC CAWSTSGSLAETQYF
- - TRBJ1-1 13 TRBV7-8 TGTGCCAGCAGCCAACAGGTGAACACTGAAGCTTTCTTT CASSQQVNTEAFF
- - TRBJ2-5 13 TRBV19 TGTGCCAGTGAAGACCGACGGGATGAGACCCAGTACTTC CASEDRRDETQYF
- TRBD1 TRBJ1-2 12 TRBV10-3 TGTGCCACCGGACAGGGGACCTATGGCTACACCTTC CATGQGTYGYTF
- - TRBJ2-3 12 TRBV5-1 TGCGCCAGCAGTTTAGCCCGGGATACGCAGTATTTT CASSLARDTQYF
- - TRBJ2-1 17 TRBV6-1 TGTGCCAGCAGTGACAAACCAGGTGGGGGGTCCTACAATGAGCAGTTCTTC CASSDKPGGGSYNEQFF
once - TRBJ2-7 13 TRBV25-1 TGTGCCAGCAGAGAGGAGGGACGGAGTTCCTTCTACTTC CASREEGRSSFYF
- - TRBJ1-5 15 TRBV9 TGTGCCAGCAGCGGCCAGGCTTATGGCAATCAGCCCCAGCATTTT CASSGQAYGNQPQHF
- TRBD2 TRBJ2-7 14 TRBV5-1 TGCGCCAGCAGCTTTCGAGCGGGAGCGTACGAGCAGTACTTC CASSFRAGAYEQYF
- TRBD1 TRBJ2-7 15 TRBV27 TGTGCCAGCAGCCGTGACGGGACAGCCCACTACGAGCAGTACTTC CASSRDGTAHYEQYF
- - TRBJ2-3 16 TRBV7-8 TGTGCCAGCAGCTTACAGGCGGGGATATATACAGATACGCAGTATTTT CASSLQAGIYTDTQYF
- TRBD1 TRBJ1-5 13 TRBV7-8 TGTGCCAGCAGCCCGACAGGGCTGAAGCCCCAGCATTTT CASSPTGLKPQHF
- - TRBJ2-7 14 TRBV6-5 TGTGCCAGACCCAGTAGGGAGGAGCCCTACGAGCAGTACTTC CARPSREEPYEQYF
- TRBD1 TRBJ2-7 12 TRBV4-2 TGTGCCAGCAGCCAATGGACAGGCGAGCAGTACTTC CASSQWTGEQYF
- TRBD2 TRBJ2-7 13 TRBV29-1 TGCAGCGCTACCGGGACTACCATCTACGAGCAGTACTTC CSATGTTIYEQYF
- TRBD1 TRBJ1-3 14 TRBV7-8 TGTGCCAGCAGCCCAGGGACAGCGAGAAACACCATATATTTT CASSPGTARNTIYF
few - TRBJ1-1 13 TRBV30 TGTGCCTGGAAAGAGGGATGGAGCACTGAAGCTTTCTTT CAWKEGWSTEAFF
- - TRBJ2-2 14 TRBV7-2 TGTGCCAGCAGCTTAGGGCAGTTCGCCGGGGAGCTGTTTTTT CASSLGQFAGELFF
- - TRBJ1-4 16 TRBV18 TGTGCCAGCTCACCTAATCCCGCCGGTTCGGCAGGAAAACTGTTTTTT CASSPNPAGSAGKLFF
- - TRBJ1-1 13 TRBV5-1 TGCGCCAGCAGGCAATTGGGAGGAACTGAAGCTTTCTTT CASRQLGGTEAFF
- TRBD2 TRBJ2-5 14 TRBV7-2 TGTGCCAGCAGCTTAGCGGGAGCGGGGGAGACCCAGTACTTC CASSLAGAGETQYF
- - TRBJ1-2 11 TRBV30 TGTGCCTCGGGGGGCGCCGATGGCTACACCTTC CASGGADGYTF
- - TRBJ2-2 14 TRBV11-2 TGTGCCAGCAGCTTAAACCCAGGGGCCGGGGAGCTGTTTTTT CASSLNPGAGELFF
few - TRBJ1-1 15 TRBV7-9 TGTGCCAGCAGCTCCAAAGCCTTTCCGGGAACTGAAGCTTTCTTT CASSSKAFPGTEAFF
- - TRBJ1-1 14 TRBV30 TGTGCCTGGAGTTCAGGGCCTACGAACACTGAAGCTTTCTTT CAWSSGPTNTEAFF